The 30 T cell receptor beta chains presented below share a single source sample, sequenced in a study of blood T cells in healthy people across ages. With a J-beta primer mix and a sample-barcoded 5' primer, a second PCR ran about 6 to 11 cycles. TCRdb re-derived calls from the 5' RACE reads in MiXCR, one entry per CDR3 protein. The data show some 1.1 million distinct CDR3 sequences, 30% to 40% seen once. The sequenced sample consisted of blood. The source of these receptors is a man aged 18-30 years in good health.

As to this clonotype: A read error may be the cause here, since a much bigger clone is one base away. The V call is TRBV25-1, the J call TRBJ1-2; 10 nucleotides line up with TRBD1. V dropped 2 bases and J dropped 7; count of bases not matched to a gene: 7. The CDR3 sequence is 15 residues long. Germline CDR1 MGHDK, CDR2 SYGVNS. CDR3 nucleotides: TGTGCCAGCAGTGAAGGGACAGGGGTCTTCCGTGGCTACACCTTC. Translating it yields CASSEGTGVFRGYTF.

This clonotype was detected a few times. This chain links TRBV7-8 with TRBJ2-1; D possibly corresponds to TRBD1 (6 bases). V was shortened by 1 base and J by 7 bases, with 14 bases between the two germline ends. The germline V gene has CDR1 SGHVS and CDR2 FQNEAQ. The length of the CDR3 is 15 residues. CDR3 loop: CASSLDLGALNEQFF. For the CDR3, the DNA is TGTGCCAGCAGCTTAGACTTGGGGGCCCTAAATGAGCAGTTCTTC.

There are a few counts of this clonotype. The rearrangement uses TRBV20-1 and TRBJ2-6; tentative D call: TRBD1 (5 bases). This CDR3 is built from 16 residues. Germline CDR1 reads DFQATT; CDR2 reads SNEGSKA (reference sequence). Trimming cost V 1 base and J 0 bases, with 10 bases left between them. The CDR3 spells CSARVLRGSGANVLTF. The DNA for the CDR3 is TGCAGTGCTAGAGTGCTAAGGGGCTCTGGGGCCAACGTCCTGACTTTC.

The rearrangement joins TRBV11-2 to TRBJ2-5; either TRBD1 or TRBD2 may fit D (6 bases each). Per the germline V gene, CDR1 is SGHAT and CDR2 is FQNNGV. CDR3 length: 15 residues. V was cut by 8 bases and J by 1 base, with 17 bases left in between. CDR3: CASSQGGTVQETQYF. The CDR3, as DNA: TGTGCCAGCTCCCAAGGGGGGACGGTCCAAGAGACCCAGTACTTC.

V gene TRBV20-1 combines with J gene TRBJ1-2; no clear D. This CDR3 contains 14 residues. The V gene lost 1 base and the J gene lost 5 bases, with 14 bases spanning the gap. Germline-derived CDR1 and CDR2 are DFQATT and SNEGSKA (reference sequence). The CDR3 coding sequence is TGCAGTGCTAGAGTTATGGCCACGGTTTATGGCTACACCTTC. Protein product: CSARVMATVYGYTF.

This clonotype was counted once. The chain employs TRBV4-2 and TRBJ1-6, with unresolved D. CDR1 is LGHNA, CDR2 YNFKEQ, per germline. This CDR3 has 15 residues. Trimming took 0 bases from V and 11 from J, leaving 14 bases between them. CDR3 coding DNA: TGTGCCAGCAGCCAAGAGAAGACTATCCCGACACCCCTCCACTTT. This translates into CASSQEKTIPTPLHF.

This chain links TRBV15 with TRBJ2-7, with 7 bases aligning to TRBD1. Trimming cost V 1 base and J 1 base; bases outside gene matches: 4. Germline values: CDR1 LNHNV, CDR2 YYDKDF (reference sequence). The CDR3 runs to 15 residues. The CDR3 is CATSRVGTVSYEQYF. CDR3 DNA: TGTGCCACCAGCAGAGTGGGGACAGTATCCTACGAGCAGTACTTC.

This clonotype was counted a single time. A clone one base away is much larger, so this may be a read error. The chain is built from TRBV9 and TRBJ2-1; tentatively, D is TRBD2 (6 bases). The V and J ends lost 0 bases and 9 bases respectively, with 13 bases between them. The CDR3 has 14 residues. In germline, CDR1 is SGDLS, CDR2 YYNGEE. The CDR3 is CASSVEGTGSEQFF. DNA for the CDR3: TGTGCCAGCAGCGTAGAAGGGACTGGAAGTGAGCAGTTCTTC.

This clonotype occurred a few times. The chain recombines TRBV10-3 with TRBJ2-3, with a tentative D call TRBD2 (6 bases). Looked up from germline, CDR1 is ENHRY and CDR2 is SYGVKD. The CDR3 is 15 amino acids. V lost 3 bases to trimming and J lost 0 bases, with 10 bases between them. The CDR3 loop is CAISDRETSTDTQYF. The CDR3 DNA follows: TGTGCCATCAGTGATCGGGAGACCAGCACAGATACGCAGTATTTT.

The rearrangement uses TRBV5-1 and TRBJ1-2, with 7 bases identical to TRBD1. Germline CDR1 and CDR2: SGHRS and YFSETQ. The CDR3 consists of 13 residues. Trimming took 3 bases from V and 7 from J; bases not matched to a gene: 6. CDR3 nucleotide sequence: TGCGCCAGCAGCTATGACAGGGAACGTGGCTACACCTTC. Its protein is CASSYDRERGYTF.

The DNA for the CDR3 is TGTGCCAGCAGTTTTCGAGTTAATTCACCCCTCCACTTT. It specifies CASSFRVNSPLHF. The chain combines TRBV12-3 or TRBV12-4 with TRBJ1-6; D uncertain. The CDR3 spans 13 residues. The V gene lost 3 bases and the J gene lost 6 bases, with 6 bases spanning the gap.

Comment on this clonotype: It is unclear where the CDR3 begins or ends on the DNA, so no DNA is shown, and the CDR3 is as TCRdb lists it. The rearrangement links TRBV27 to TRBJ2-5; the table calls TRBD1, which could not be checked here. From its first to its last residue, the CDR3 has 14 amino acids. Germline values: CDR1 MNHEY, CDR2 SMNVEV (reference sequence). The CDR3 sequence is CASSFGPGRKTQYF.

This CDR3 reads CSVSDRQWVYGYTF. The CDR3 nucleotides are TGCAGCGTCTCAGACAGACAGTGGGTCTATGGCTACACCTTC. The chain links TRBV29-1 to TRBJ1-2; TRBD1 is a possible D gene (5 bases). This CDR3 comprises 14 residues. Looked up from germline, CDR1 is SQVTM and CDR2 is ANQGSEA. Trimming left V 6 bases short and J 4 bases short, with 18 bases between.

This sequence joins TRBV6-1 and TRBJ1-5; no clear D. This CDR3 is built from 18 residues. The germline V and J ends were trimmed by 8 bases and 0 bases, with 23 bases remaining between them. Germline values: CDR1 MNHNS, CDR2 SASEGT. The DNA of the CDR3 is TGTGCCAGCCGTCCGCTCGGTGGATCAAGATATAGCAATCAGCCCCAGCATTTT. Protein sequence: CASRPLGGSRYSNQPQHF.

The table lists this clonotype with a few counts. The rearrangement uses TRBV12-3 or TRBV12-4 and TRBJ1-2; TRBD1 is a possible D gene (6 bases). The CDR3 sequence is 14 residues long. V was shortened by 6 bases and J by 8 bases, with 19 bases between the two germline ends. The DNA for the CDR3 is TGTGCCAGCAGCCCAGGGACACCCCAGGCGGGCTACACCTTC. It encodes CASSPGTPQAGYTF.

On this clonotype: A much more abundant neighbour one base away suggests this may be a read error. The chain has TRBV20-1 and TRBJ1-4; 7 positions agree with TRBD1. CDR3 size: 14 residues. The V segment lost 6 bases and the J segment 4 bases; nucleotides outside the gene matches: 8. The germline gives CDR1 DFQATT, CDR2 SNEGSKA (reference sequence). The CDR3 coding sequence is TGCAGTGCACCGAAGGGGGCGGGTAATGAAAAACTGTTTTTT. Amino acids: CSAPKGAGNEKLFF.

The table lists this clonotype with a few counts. The chain recombines TRBV7-9 with TRBJ1-4, with 9 bases that match TRBD1. J lost 1 base, V lost 7 bases, and 13 bases had no gene match. Germline V gene lookup returns CDR1 SEHNR and CDR2 FQNEAQ (reference sequence). The CDR3 has 18 residues. The CDR3 reads CASNRIQGAKGTNEKLFF. DNA of the CDR3: TGTGCCAGCAACCGGATACAGGGGGCAAAAGGAACTAATGAAAAACTGTTTTTT. The variable domain in full, with the rest retrieved from reference TRBV7-9 and TRBJ1-4, is DTGVSQNPRHKITKRGQNVTFRCDPISEHNRLYWYRQTLGQGPEFLTYFQNEAQLEKSRLLSDRFSAERPKGSFSTLEIQRTEQGDSAMYLCASNRIQGAKGTNEKLFFGSGTQLSVL.

This clonotype was picked up many times. This chain uses TRBV24-1 with TRBJ2-1; 7 nucleotides agree with TRBD1. Per germline, CDR1 KGHDR and CDR2 SFDVKD. J was trimmed by 6 bases and V by 5 bases; bases with no gene match: 3. The CDR3 is 13 amino acids. The DNA for the CDR3 is TGTGCCACCAGTGGGACAGGTAGCAATGAGCAGTTCTTC. It yields the protein CATSGTGSNEQFF.

This clonotype was observed a few times. The rearrangement joins TRBV6-5 to TRBJ2-7; no firm D call. Trimming removed 6 bases from V and 4 bases from J, with 10 bases in between. The CDR3 consists of 12 residues. The germline V gene has CDR1 MNHEY and CDR2 SVGAGI. The DNA for the CDR3 is TGTGCCAGCAGGTCCCCCCTTTACGAGCAGTACTTC. This codes for CASRSPLYEQYF.

This clonotype was seen a few times. The chain uses TRBV4-2 and TRBJ2-7; D uncertain. The CDR3 sequence is 15 residues long. Germline CDR1 is LGHNA and CDR2 is YNFKEQ. The germline V and J ends were trimmed by 1 base and 3 bases, with 13 bases remaining between them. CDR3 bases: TGTGCCAGCAGCCAAGGTAAAAGTGGGGTCTACGAGCAGTACTTC. It encodes CASSQGKSGVYEQYF.

A few counts support this clonotype. The chain recombines TRBV4-3 with TRBJ1-5; perhaps TRBD1 as D (6 bases). The CDR3 runs 15 residues. The V end lost 1 base, the J end lost 9 bases, and 16 bases lay between the germline ends. Germline V gene lookup returns CDR1 LGHNA and CDR2 YSLEER. CDR3 nucleotide sequence: TGCGCCAGCAGCCAAGTTCAGGGGCCTTGGGGGCCCCAGCATTTT. It encodes CASSQVQGPWGPQHF.

In this sample, this clonotype turned up once. The genes are TRBV12-3 or TRBV12-4 and TRBJ2-5; possibly TRBD1 for D (6 bases). This CDR3 is built from 13 residues. The ends were cut back, 8 bases at V and 7 bases at J, with 17 bases in the middle. The DNA for the CDR3 is TGTGCCAGCCAACTCCAGGGGTCAGGGACCCAGTACTTC. It encodes CASQLQGSGTQYF.

This sequence joins TRBV4-2 and TRBJ2-1; weak D call: TRBD2 (6 bases). Trimming took 0 bases from V and 4 from J, leaving 10 bases between them. Germline CDR1 is LGHNA and CDR2 is YNFKEQ. The CDR3 is 15 residues long. The CDR3 nucleotides read TGTGCCAGCAGCCAAGATGCGGGGCCATACAATGAGCAGTTCTTC. Translating it yields CASSQDAGPYNEQFF.

V and J are TRBV9 and TRBJ1-5, with D possibly TRBD1 on 5 matching bases. This CDR3 contains 16 residues. The ends were cut back, 3 bases at V and 3 bases at J, with 16 bases in the middle. CDR1 SGDLS and CDR2 YYNGEE come from the germline V gene. CDR3 region: CASSAMGDGLNQPQHF. The CDR3 DNA reads TGTGCCAGCAGCGCTATGGGGGACGGGCTCAATCAGCCCCAGCATTTT.

V and J are TRBV27 and TRBJ2-1, with D perhaps TRBD1 (5 bases). Near its end, the DNA agrees better with TRBJ2-7, so the J call may be wrong. This CDR3 is 15 amino acids long. Germline lookup yields CDR1 MNHEY and CDR2 SMNVEV (reference sequence). The CDR3, as DNA: TGTGCCAGCAGGATACAGGTTTTGTCCTACAATGAGCAGTACTTC. Encoded protein: CASRIQVLSYNEQYF.

The rearrangement links TRBV20-1 to TRBJ2-3; TRBD2 agrees at 7 bases. This CDR3 contains 14 residues. Germline loops: CDR1 DFQATT, CDR2 SNEGSKA (reference sequence). V shed 5 bases, J shed 2 bases, and the junction held 7 bases outside the gene matches. The CDR3 sequence: CSALGGGLTDTQYF. The CDR3, as DNA: TGCAGTGCTTTGGGGGGGGGTCTCACAGATACGCAGTATTTT.

The chain recombines TRBV30 with TRBJ1-2, with D maybe TRBD1 (6 bases). This CDR3 spans 14 amino acids. Germline V gene sequence: CDR1 GTSNPN, CDR2 SVGIG (reference sequence). V lost 0 bases, J lost 4 bases, and 12 bases lay in between. Here the CDR3 DNA reads TGTGCCTGGAGTGTTACAGGGACCAGCTATGGCTACACCTTC. The encoded protein is CAWSVTGTSYGYTF.

A remark on this clonotype: Mismatch with germline at one junction end may stem from a read error. Here the CDR3 reads CASSFIPSGGYNGQFF. For the CDR3, the DNA is TGTGCCAGCAGTTTCATCCCTAGCGGGGGGTACAATGGGCAGTTCTTC. The chain links TRBV12-3 or TRBV12-4 to TRBJ2-1; 11 nucleotides match TRBD2. There are 16 residues in the CDR3.

This clonotype was seen a few times. V and J are TRBV29-1 and TRBJ1-1; the match to TRBD1 covers 7 bases. From germline, CDR1 is SQVTM and CDR2 ANQGSEA. This CDR3 spans 15 amino acids. V lost 7 bases, J lost 4 bases, and 15 bases stayed unmatched. The CDR3 spells CSGIGTADSRTEAFF. The CDR3 coding sequence is TGCAGCGGTATCGGGACAGCCGACTCCCGCACTGAAGCTTTCTTT.

This clonotype was counted between two and nine times. The CDR3 sequence: CASSTGTVMNTEAFF. The CDR3 region has the DNA TGTGCCAGCAGTACTGGGACAGTCATGAACACTGAAGCTTTCTTT. The V call is TRBV6-6, the J call TRBJ1-1, with TRBD1 matching over 7 bases. Per germline, CDR1 MNHNY and CDR2 SVGAGI (reference sequence). The V segment lost 5 bases and the J segment 0 bases; nucleotides outside the gene matches: 6. The CDR3 sequence is 15 residues long.